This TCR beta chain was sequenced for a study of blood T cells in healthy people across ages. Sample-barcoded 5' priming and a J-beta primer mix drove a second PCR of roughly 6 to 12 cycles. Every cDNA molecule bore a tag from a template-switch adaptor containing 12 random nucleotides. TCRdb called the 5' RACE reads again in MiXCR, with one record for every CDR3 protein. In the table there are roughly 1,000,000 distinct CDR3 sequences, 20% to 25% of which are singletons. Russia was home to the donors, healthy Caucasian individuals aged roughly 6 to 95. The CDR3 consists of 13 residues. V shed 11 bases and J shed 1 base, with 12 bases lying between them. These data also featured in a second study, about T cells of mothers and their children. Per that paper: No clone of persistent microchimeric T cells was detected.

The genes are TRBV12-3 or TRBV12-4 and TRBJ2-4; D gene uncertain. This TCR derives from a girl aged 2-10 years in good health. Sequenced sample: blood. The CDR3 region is CAGGRKAKNIQYF. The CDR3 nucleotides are TGTGCCGGTGGAAGGAAGGCCAAAAACATTCAGTACTTC.